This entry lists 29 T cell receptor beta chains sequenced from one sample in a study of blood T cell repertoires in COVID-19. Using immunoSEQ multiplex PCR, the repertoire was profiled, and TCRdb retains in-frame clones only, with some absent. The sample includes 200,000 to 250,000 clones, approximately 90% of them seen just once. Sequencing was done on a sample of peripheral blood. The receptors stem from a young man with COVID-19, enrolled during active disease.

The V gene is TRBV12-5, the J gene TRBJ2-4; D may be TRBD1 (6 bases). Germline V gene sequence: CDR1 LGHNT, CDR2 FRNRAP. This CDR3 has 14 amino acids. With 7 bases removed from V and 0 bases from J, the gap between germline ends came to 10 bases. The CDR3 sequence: CASDLGGAKNIQYF. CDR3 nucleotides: TGTGCTAGTGACCTAGGGGGAGCCAAAAACATTCAGTACTTC.

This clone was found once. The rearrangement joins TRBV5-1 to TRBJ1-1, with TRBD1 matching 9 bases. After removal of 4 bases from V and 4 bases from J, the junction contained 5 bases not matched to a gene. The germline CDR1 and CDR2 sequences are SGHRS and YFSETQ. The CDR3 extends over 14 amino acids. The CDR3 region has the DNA TGCGCCAGCAGCCTACAGGGGGCGCTCACTGAAGCTTTCTTT. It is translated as CASSLQGALTEAFF.

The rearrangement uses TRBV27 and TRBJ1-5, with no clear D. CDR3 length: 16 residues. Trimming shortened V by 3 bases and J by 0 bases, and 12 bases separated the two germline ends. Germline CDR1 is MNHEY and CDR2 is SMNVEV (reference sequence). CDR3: CASSLRPGYSNQPQHF. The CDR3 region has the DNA TGTGCCAGCAGTTTGCGCCCAGGATATAGCAATCAGCCCCAGCATTTT.

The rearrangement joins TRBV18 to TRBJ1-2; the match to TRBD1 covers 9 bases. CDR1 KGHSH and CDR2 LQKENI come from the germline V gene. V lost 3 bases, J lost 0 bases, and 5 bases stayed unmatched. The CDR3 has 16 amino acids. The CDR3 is CASSPGQGQANYGYTF. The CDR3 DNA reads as TGTGCCAGCTCACCCGGACAGGGGCAAGCTAACTATGGCTACACCTTC.

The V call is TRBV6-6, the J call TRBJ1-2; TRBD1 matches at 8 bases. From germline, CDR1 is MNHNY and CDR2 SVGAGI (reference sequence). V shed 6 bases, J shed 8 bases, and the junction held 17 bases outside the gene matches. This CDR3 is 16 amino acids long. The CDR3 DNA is TGTGCCAGCAGCCGATCCGCTCAGGGGGCACCTTGGGGCTACACCTTC. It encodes CASSRSAQGAPWGYTF.

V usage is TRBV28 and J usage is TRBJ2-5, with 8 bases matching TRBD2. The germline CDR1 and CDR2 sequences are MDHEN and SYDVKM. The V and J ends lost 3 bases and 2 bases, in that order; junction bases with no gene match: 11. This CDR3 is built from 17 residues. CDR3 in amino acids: CASSFRPGGLLQETQYF. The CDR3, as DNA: TGTGCCAGCAGTTTTAGGCCGGGGGGGCTCCTACAAGAGACCCAGTACTTC.

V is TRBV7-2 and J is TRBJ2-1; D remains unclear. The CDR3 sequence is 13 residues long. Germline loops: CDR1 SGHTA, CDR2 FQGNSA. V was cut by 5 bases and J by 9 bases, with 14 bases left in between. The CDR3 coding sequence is TGTGCCAGCAGCCCCGGTGCGGCGGCTGAGCAGTTCTTC. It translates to CASSPGAAAEQFF.

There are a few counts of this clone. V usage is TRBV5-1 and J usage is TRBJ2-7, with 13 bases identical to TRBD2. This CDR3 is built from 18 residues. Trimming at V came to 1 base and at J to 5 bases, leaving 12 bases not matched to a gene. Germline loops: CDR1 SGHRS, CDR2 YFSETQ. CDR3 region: CASSLSKAGTSGNDEQYF. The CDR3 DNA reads TGCGCCAGCAGCTTGTCGAAAGCCGGGACTAGCGGGAACGACGAGCAGTACTTC.

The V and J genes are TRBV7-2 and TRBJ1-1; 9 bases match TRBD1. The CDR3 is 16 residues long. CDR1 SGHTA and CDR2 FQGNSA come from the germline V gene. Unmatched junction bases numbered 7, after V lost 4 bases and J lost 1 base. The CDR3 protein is CASSSYPTGGNTEAFF. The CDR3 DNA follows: TGTGCCAGCAGCTCGTACCCGACAGGGGGGAACACTGAAGCTTTCTTT.

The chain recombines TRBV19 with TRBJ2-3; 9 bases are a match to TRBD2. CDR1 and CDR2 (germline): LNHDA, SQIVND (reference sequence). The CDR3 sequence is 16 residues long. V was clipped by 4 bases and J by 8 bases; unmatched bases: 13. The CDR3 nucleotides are TGTGCCAGTAGTAATCCATCCAGCGGGGGGATTGGTACGCAGTATTTT. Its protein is CASSNPSSGGIGTQYF.

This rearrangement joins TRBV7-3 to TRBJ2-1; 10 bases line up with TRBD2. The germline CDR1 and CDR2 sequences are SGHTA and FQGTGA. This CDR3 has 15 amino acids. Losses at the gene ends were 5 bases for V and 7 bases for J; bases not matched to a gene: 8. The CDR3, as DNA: TGTGCCAGCAGCCCAAGCGGGAGGGCCAGTAATGAGCAGTTCTTC. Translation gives CASSPSGRASNEQFF.

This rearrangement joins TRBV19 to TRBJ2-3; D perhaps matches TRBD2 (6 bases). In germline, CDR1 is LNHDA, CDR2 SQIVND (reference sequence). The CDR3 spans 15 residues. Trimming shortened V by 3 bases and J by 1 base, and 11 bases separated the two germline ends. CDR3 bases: TGTGCCAGTAGTATTTCGGGAGTCGGCACAGATACGCAGTATTTT. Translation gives CASSISGVGTDTQYF.

In DNA form, the CDR3 reads TGTGCCACCAGTGACACTGGACAGGGGGAGGAAGCTTTCTTT. It translates to CATSDTGQGEEAFF. V usage is TRBV24-1 and J usage is TRBJ1-1; TRBD1 agrees at 10 bases. J gave up 8 bases and V 4 bases, and 6 bases lay outside the gene matches. Germline loops: CDR1 KGHDR, CDR2 SFDVKD. CDR3 length equals 14 residues.

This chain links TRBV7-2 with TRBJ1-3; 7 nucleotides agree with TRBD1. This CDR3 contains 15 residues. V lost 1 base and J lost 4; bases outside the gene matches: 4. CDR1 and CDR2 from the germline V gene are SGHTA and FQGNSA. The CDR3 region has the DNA TGTGCCAGCAGCTTAGTAGGGGGCGCCGGAAACACCATATATTTT. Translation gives CASSLVGGAGNTIYF.

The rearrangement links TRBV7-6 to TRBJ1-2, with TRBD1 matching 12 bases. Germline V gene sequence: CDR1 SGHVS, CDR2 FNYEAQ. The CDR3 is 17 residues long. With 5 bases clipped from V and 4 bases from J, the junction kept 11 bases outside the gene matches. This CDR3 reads CASSSLGTGGSFYGYTF. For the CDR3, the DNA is TGTGCCAGCAGCAGCCTAGGGACAGGGGGCAGTTTCTATGGCTACACCTTC. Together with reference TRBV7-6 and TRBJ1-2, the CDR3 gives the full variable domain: GAGVSQSPRYKVTKRGQDVALRCDPISGHVSLYWYRQALGQGPEFLTYFNYEAQQDKSGLPNDRFSAERPEGSISTLTIQRTEQRDSAMYRCASSSLGTGGSFYGYTFGSGTRLTVV.

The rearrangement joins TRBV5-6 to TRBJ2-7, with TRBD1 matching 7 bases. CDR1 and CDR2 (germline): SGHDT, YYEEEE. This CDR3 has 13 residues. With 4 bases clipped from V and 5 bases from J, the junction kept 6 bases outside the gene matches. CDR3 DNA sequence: TGTGCCAGCAGCACCGGGACAGAGGACGAGCAGTACTTC. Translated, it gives CASSTGTEDEQYF.

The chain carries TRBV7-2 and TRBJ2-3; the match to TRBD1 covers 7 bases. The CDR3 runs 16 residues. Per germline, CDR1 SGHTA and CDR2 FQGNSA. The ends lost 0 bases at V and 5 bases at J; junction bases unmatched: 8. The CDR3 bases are TGTGCCAGCAGCTTAGCCTCGGCGAGGGGGCAAGATACGCAGTATTTT. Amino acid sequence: CASSLASARGQDTQYF.

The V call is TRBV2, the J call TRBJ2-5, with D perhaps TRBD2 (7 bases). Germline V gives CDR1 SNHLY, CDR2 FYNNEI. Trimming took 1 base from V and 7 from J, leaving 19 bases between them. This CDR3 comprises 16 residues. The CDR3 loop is CASSEGRGGGAGTQYF. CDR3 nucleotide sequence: TGTGCCAGCAGTGAAGGTAGGGGAGGGGGAGCGGGGACCCAGTACTTC. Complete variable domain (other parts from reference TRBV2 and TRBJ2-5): EPEVTQTPSHQVTQMGQEVILRCVPISNHLYFYWYRQILGQKVEFLVSFYNNEISEKSEIFDDQFSVERPDGSNFTLKIRSTKLEDSAMYFCASSEGRGGGAGTQYFGPGTRLLVL.

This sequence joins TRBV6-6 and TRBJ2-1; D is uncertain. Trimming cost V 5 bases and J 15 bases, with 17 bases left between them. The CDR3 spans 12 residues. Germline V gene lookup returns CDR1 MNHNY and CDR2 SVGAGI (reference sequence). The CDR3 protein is CASSQDLVAPFF. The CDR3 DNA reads TGTGCCAGCAGTCAAGACTTGGTAGCCCCGTTCTTC.

Here the CDR3 reads CASATVVGAQPQHF. As DNA, the CDR3 is TGTGCCAGCGCGACGGTGGTTGGGGCTCAGCCCCAGCATTTT. The V and J genes are TRBV18 and TRBJ1-5; D possibly corresponds to TRBD1 (5 bases). The CDR3 extends over 14 amino acids. Trimming left V 8 bases short and J 6 bases short, with 17 bases between. Germline CDR1 reads KGHSH; CDR2 reads LQKENI.

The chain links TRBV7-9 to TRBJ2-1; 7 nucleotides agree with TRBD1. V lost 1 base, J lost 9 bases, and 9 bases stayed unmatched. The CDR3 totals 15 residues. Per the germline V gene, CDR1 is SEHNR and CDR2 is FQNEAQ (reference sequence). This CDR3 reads CASSLGAGGRGEQFF. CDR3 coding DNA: TGTGCCAGCAGCTTAGGGGCAGGGGGTAGGGGTGAGCAGTTCTTC. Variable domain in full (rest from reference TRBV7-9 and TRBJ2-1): DTGVSQNPRHKITKRGQNVTFRCDPISEHNRLYWYRQTLGQGPEFLTYFQNEAQLEKSRLLSDRFSAERPKGSFSTLEIQRTEQGDSAMYLCASSLGAGGRGEQFFGPGTRLTVL.

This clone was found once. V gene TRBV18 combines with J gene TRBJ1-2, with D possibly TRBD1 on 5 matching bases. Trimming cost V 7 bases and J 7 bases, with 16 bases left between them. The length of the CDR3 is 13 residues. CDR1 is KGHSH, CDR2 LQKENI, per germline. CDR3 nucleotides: TGTGCCAGCTTATCTCAAAACCAGGGTGGCTACACCTTC. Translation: CASLSQNQGGYTF.

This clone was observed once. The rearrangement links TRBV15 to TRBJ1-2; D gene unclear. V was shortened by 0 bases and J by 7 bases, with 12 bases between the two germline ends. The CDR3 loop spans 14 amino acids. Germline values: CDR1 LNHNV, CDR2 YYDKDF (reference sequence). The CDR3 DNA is TGTGCCACCAGCAGAGAAACTAGTTTTAGTGGCTACACCTTC. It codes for CATSRETSFSGYTF.

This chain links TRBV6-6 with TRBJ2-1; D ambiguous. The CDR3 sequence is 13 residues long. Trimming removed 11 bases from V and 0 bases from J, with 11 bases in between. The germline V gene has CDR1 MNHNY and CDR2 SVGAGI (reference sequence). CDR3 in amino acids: CAGARSSYNEQFF. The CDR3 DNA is TGTGCCGGCGCGAGGAGCTCCTACAATGAGCAGTTCTTC.

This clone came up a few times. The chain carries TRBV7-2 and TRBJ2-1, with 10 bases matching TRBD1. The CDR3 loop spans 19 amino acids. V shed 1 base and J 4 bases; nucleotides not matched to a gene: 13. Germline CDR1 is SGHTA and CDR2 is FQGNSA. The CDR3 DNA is TGTGCCAGCAGCTTAGGAACCCCGGGACAGGGGATCCCGTACAATGAGCAGTTCTTC. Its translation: CASSLGTPGQGIPYNEQFF.

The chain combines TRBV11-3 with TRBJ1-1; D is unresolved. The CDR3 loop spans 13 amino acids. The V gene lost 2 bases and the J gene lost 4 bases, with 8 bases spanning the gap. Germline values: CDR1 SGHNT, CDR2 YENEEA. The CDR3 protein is CASSLYPGTEAFF. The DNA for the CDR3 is TGTGCCAGCAGCTTATATCCGGGCACTGAAGCTTTCTTT.

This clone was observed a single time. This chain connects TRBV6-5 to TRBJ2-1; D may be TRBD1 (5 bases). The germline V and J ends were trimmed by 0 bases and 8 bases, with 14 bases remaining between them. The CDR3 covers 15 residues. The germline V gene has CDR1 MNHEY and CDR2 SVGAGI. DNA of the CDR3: TGTGCCAGCAGTTACTCAGCCAGGGTCGGCGATGAGCAGTTCTTC. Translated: CASSYSARVGDEQFF.

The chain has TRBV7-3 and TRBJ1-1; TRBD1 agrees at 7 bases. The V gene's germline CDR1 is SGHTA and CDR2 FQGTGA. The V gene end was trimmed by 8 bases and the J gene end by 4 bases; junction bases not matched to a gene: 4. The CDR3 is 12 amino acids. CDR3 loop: CASRTGPTEAFF. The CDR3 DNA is TGTGCCAGCCGGACAGGACCCACTGAAGCTTTCTTT.

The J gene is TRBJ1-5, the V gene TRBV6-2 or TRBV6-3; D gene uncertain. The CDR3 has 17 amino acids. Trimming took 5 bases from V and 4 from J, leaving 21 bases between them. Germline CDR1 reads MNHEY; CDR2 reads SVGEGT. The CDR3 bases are TGTGCCAGCAGTCTCCCTTCCAGCGGGGTGGGTAATCAGCCCCAGCATTTT. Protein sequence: CASSLPSSGVGNQPQHF.